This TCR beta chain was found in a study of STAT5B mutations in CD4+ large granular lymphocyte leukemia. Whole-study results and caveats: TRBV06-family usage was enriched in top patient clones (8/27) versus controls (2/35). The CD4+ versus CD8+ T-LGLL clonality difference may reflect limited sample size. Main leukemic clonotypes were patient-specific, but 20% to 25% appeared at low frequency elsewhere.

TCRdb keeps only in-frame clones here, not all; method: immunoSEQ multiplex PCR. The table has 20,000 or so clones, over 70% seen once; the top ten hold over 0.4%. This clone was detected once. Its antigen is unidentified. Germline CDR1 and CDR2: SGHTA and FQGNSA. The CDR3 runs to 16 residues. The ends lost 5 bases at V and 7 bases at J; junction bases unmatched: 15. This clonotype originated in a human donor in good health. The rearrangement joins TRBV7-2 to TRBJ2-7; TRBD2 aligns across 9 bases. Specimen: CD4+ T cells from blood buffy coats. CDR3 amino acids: CASSRRGGRAGDEQYF. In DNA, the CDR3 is TGTGCCAGCAGCCGTCGGGGCGGGAGGGCCGGGGATGAGCAGTACTTC.